This TCR beta chain was captured in a study of T-cell reconstitution after alpha-beta-depleted transplantation in children. Germline V gene data show CDR1 as ENHRY and CDR2 as SYGVKD. The V gene lost 4 bases and the J gene lost 4 bases, with 7 bases spanning the gap. The CDR3 is made up of 12 amino acids. Unique molecular identifiers were incorporated during preparation of the TCRbeta library. TCRdb recomputed calls from the PCR reads with MiXCR, one row per CDR3 protein. This sample carries 100,000 or so distinct CDR3 sequences, about a quarter of them seen once, and the ten largest clones take about 20%. Study results and caveats: Several hundred rapidly expanded clones from non-depleted graft cells reportedly supplied alpha-beta T cells about two months post-transplant. At the one-year point after transplant, T-cell counts and TCRbeta diversity were found to come mostly from T cells that had been newly produced.

As to this clonotype: Its antigen is still unknown.

The sample was PBMCs, taken before TCRalphabeta/CD19-depleted stem cell transplant. The source is a boy younger than 10 with acute lymphoblastic leukemia, due to receive a stem cell transplant. The chain recombines TRBV10-3 with TRBJ1-2; TRBD1 is a possible D gene (6 bases). The CDR3 is CAISGDTYGYTF. The CDR3 nucleotides read TGTGCCATCAGTGGGGACACCTATGGCTACACCTTC.